A selection of T cell receptor beta chains follows, all from one sample in a study of cytomegalovirus exposure and HLA in healthy donors. The assay was immunoSEQ multiplex PCR, and TCRdb's table has in-frame clones only and misses some. The sample carries over 70,000 clones, around two thirds recorded once. The sample comprised PBMCs. The origin of the receptors is a human donor in good health. CDR3s include the opening cysteine and the closing phenylalanine or tryptophan. A D gene is named only where the DNA matches it firmly. Size is stated for part of the rows, as once, few or many counts, or as a class when the clone is expanded.

clone_size: NA
v_call: TRBV6-4
j_call: TRBJ2-1
d_call: NA
cdr3_aa: CASSEMEGNEQFF
cdr3_nt: TGTGCCAGCAGTGAGATGGAGGGCAATGAGCAGTTCTTC

clone_size: NA
v_call: TRBV10-3
j_call: TRBJ2-7
d_call: TRBD1
cdr3_aa: CAISESGGQGGTYEQYF
cdr3_nt: TGTGCCATCAGTGAGTCTGGGGGACAGGGGGGGACCTACGAGCAGTACTTC

clone_size: NA
v_call: TRBV23-1
j_call: TRBJ2-1
d_call: NA
cdr3_aa: CASSQKGGNEQFF
cdr3_nt: TGCGCCAGCAGTCAAAAAGGGGGCAATGAGCAGTTCTTC

clone_size: NA
v_call: TRBV28
j_call: TRBJ1-1
d_call: NA
cdr3_aa: CASSLDTVEAFF
cdr3_nt: TGTGCCAGCAGTTTAGATACAGTAGAAGCTTTCTTT

clone_size: NA
v_call: TRBV18
j_call: TRBJ1-1
d_call: NA
cdr3_aa: CASSPAGYTEAFF
cdr3_nt: TGTGCCAGCTCACCGGCGGGGTACACTGAAGCTTTCTTT

clone_size: NA
v_call: TRBV29-1
j_call: TRBJ2-3
d_call: TRBD2
cdr3_aa: CSVEPGLASTDTQYF
cdr3_nt: TGCAGCGTTGAACCGGGACTAGCGAGCACAGATACGCAGTATTTT

clone_size: NA
v_call: TRBV7-3
j_call: TRBJ2-5
d_call: TRBD2
cdr3_aa: CASSLTASGASQETQYF
cdr3_nt: TGTGCCAGCAGCTTAACGGCTAGCGGAGCTTCCCAAGAGACCCAGTACTTC

clone_size: NA
v_call: TRBV15
j_call: TRBJ2-7
d_call: NA
cdr3_aa: CATSSGTNDEQYF
cdr3_nt: TGTGCCACCAGCTCTGGGACAAATGACGAGCAGTACTTC

clone_size: NA
v_call: TRBV6-1
j_call: TRBJ1-5
d_call: TRBD1
cdr3_aa: CASSDRTGGVSLYQPQHF
cdr3_nt: TGTGCCAGCAGTGATCGGACAGGGGGTGTTAGCCTATATCAGCCCCAGCATTTT

clone_size: few
v_call: TRBV6-7
j_call: TRBJ1-1
d_call: TRBD1
cdr3_aa: CASITGTVNTEAFF
cdr3_nt: TGTGCCAGCATTACCGGGACAGTGAACACTGAAGCTTTCTTT

clone_size: once
v_call: TRBV27
j_call: TRBJ2-7
d_call: TRBD1
cdr3_aa: CASSPGQIYEQYF
cdr3_nt: TGTGCCAGCAGTCCGGGACAGATCTACGAGCAGTACTTC

clone_size: few
v_call: TRBV6-6
j_call: TRBJ2-6
d_call: NA
cdr3_aa: CATRSSGANVLTF
cdr3_nt: TGTGCCACCCGCAGCTCTGGGGCCAACGTCCTGACTTTC

clone_size: NA
v_call: TRBV5-4
j_call: TRBJ1-1
d_call: NA
cdr3_aa: CASTLDWISEAFF
cdr3_nt: TGTGCCAGCACCCTCGACTGGATTTCTGAAGCTTTCTTT

clone_size: NA
v_call: TRBV7-6
j_call: TRBJ2-3
d_call: TRBD2
cdr3_aa: CASSLGLAGGGTDTQYF
cdr3_nt: TGTGCCAGCAGCTTAGGACTAGCGGGAGGAGGGACAGATACGCAGTATTTT

clone_size: NA
v_call: TRBV20-1
j_call: TRBJ2-1
d_call: TRBD2
cdr3_aa: CSPQAGRGFF
cdr3_nt: TGCAGTCCCCAGGCCGGGAGGGGATTCTTC

clone_size: NA
v_call: TRBV7-2
j_call: TRBJ1-4
d_call: NA
cdr3_aa: CASSLWGPMATNEKLFF
cdr3_nt: TGTGCCAGCAGCTTATGGGGCCCGATGGCAACTAATGAAAAACTGTTTTTT

clone_size: many
v_call: TRBV7-9
j_call: TRBJ1-4
d_call: NA
cdr3_aa: CASSFEAATNEKLFF
cdr3_nt: TGTGCCAGCAGCTTCGAAGCCGCAACTAATGAAAAACTGTTTTTT

clone_size: NA
v_call: TRBV27
j_call: TRBJ2-7
d_call: NA
cdr3_aa: CASSLYRVPYEQYF
cdr3_nt: TGTGCCAGCAGTTTATACAGGGTACCCTACGAGCAGTACTTC

clone_size: NA
v_call: TRBV7-9
j_call: TRBJ2-3
d_call: TRBD2
cdr3_aa: CASSETGTRTTDTQYF
cdr3_nt: TGTGCCAGCAGCGAAACCGGGACTAGGACCACAGATACGCAGTATTTT

clone_size: NA
v_call: TRBV7-9
j_call: TRBJ1-1
d_call: TRBD1
cdr3_aa: CASSLDPGQGKTEAFF
cdr3_nt: TGTGCCAGCAGCTTAGATCCGGGACAGGGTAAGACTGAAGCTTTCTTT

clone_size: NA
v_call: TRBV7-8
j_call: TRBJ2-3
d_call: NA
cdr3_aa: CASSPQGSTDTQYF
cdr3_nt: TGTGCCAGCAGCCCCCAGGGAAGCACAGATACGCAGTATTTT

clone_size: few
v_call: TRBV7-2
j_call: TRBJ2-7
d_call: TRBD1
cdr3_aa: CASSSPRGRGRYEQYF
cdr3_nt: TGTGCCAGCAGCTCCCCTCGGGGCAGGGGGCGCTACGAGCAGTACTTC

clone_size: NA
v_call: TRBV21-1
j_call: TRBJ2-3
d_call: NA
cdr3_aa: CASSKVRGQGFTDTQYF
cdr3_nt: TGTGCCAGCAGCAAAGTACGGGGACAGGGTTTCACAGATACGCAGTATTTT

clone_size: NA
v_call: TRBV4-1
j_call: TRBJ1-5
d_call: NA
cdr3_aa: CASSQEGGASNQPQHF
cdr3_nt: TGCGCCAGCAGCCAAGAGGGGGGGGCAAGCAATCAGCCCCAGCATTTT

clone_size: NA
v_call: TRBV30
j_call: TRBJ2-5
d_call: TRBD1
cdr3_aa: CAWNVKTGGRSWQYF
cdr3_nt: TGTGCCTGGAATGTTAAGACAGGGGGCCGATCTTGGCAGTACTTC

clone_size: NA
v_call: TRBV9
j_call: TRBJ2-2
d_call: NA
cdr3_aa: CASSRGTGELFF
cdr3_nt: TGTGCCAGCAGCCGAGGGACCGGGGAGCTGTTTTTT

clone_size: NA
v_call: TRBV10-2
j_call: TRBJ2-1
d_call: NA
cdr3_aa: CASSGSRLSSYNEQFF
cdr3_nt: TGCGCCAGCAGTGGGTCCAGGCTTAGCTCCTACAATGAGCAGTTCTTC

clone_size: NA
v_call: TRBV19
j_call: TRBJ2-7
d_call: NA
cdr3_aa: CASSILGGYEQYF
cdr3_nt: TGTGCCAGTAGTATACTAGGCGGCTACGAGCAGTACTTC

clone_size: NA
v_call: TRBV29-1
j_call: TRBJ2-7
d_call: TRBD1
cdr3_aa: CSASSGTGYEQYF
cdr3_nt: TGCAGCGCTTCCTCCGGGACAGGGTACGAGCAGTACTTC

clone_size: NA
v_call: TRBV5-1
j_call: TRBJ1-1
d_call: NA
cdr3_aa: CASSFRPEQNTEAFF
cdr3_nt: TGCGCCAGCAGCTTTAGGCCGGAGCAGAACACTGAAGCTTTCTTT

clone_size: NA
v_call: TRBV18
j_call: TRBJ2-7
d_call: NA
cdr3_aa: CASSPAGVNEQYF
cdr3_nt: TGTGCCAGCTCACCAGCAGGGGTGAACGAGCAGTACTTC

clone_size: few
v_call: TRBV20-1
j_call: TRBJ1-1
d_call: NA
cdr3_aa: CSVGGSTEAFF
cdr3_nt: TGCAGTGTTGGAGGGAGCACTGAAGCTTTCTTT

clone_size: NA
v_call: TRBV5-1
j_call: TRBJ1-2
d_call: TRBD1
cdr3_aa: CASSPWGQGSGYTF
cdr3_nt: TGCGCCAGCAGCCCCTGGGGACAGGGCTCTGGCTACACCTTC

clone_size: NA
v_call: TRBV30
j_call: TRBJ1-2
d_call: TRBD1
cdr3_aa: CAWSSSGTGVYGYTF
cdr3_nt: TGTGCCTGGAGTTCCTCCGGGACAGGGGTCTATGGCTACACCTTC

clone_size: NA
v_call: TRBV27
j_call: TRBJ2-6
d_call: NA
cdr3_aa: CASSLSWQLTPSGANVLTF
cdr3_nt: TGTGCCAGCAGTTTATCGTGGCAGTTAACCCCCTCTGGGGCCAACGTCCTGACTTTC

clone_size: NA
v_call: TRBV10-3
j_call: TRBJ2-7
d_call: NA
cdr3_aa: CAISEPRAPQQYF
cdr3_nt: TGTGCCATCAGTGAGCCGAGGGCACCACAGCAGTACTTC

clone_size: NA
v_call: TRBV7-8
j_call: TRBJ1-1
d_call: NA
cdr3_aa: CASSLGGRPEAFF
cdr3_nt: TGTGCCAGCAGCTTAGGGGGCCGCCCTGAAGCTTTCTTT

clone_size: NA
v_call: TRBV6-6
j_call: TRBJ1-1
d_call: NA
cdr3_aa: CASSPGLQGITEAFF
cdr3_nt: TGTGCCAGCAGCCCGGGTCTCCAGGGAATCACTGAAGCTTTCTTT

clone_size: NA
v_call: TRBV25-1
j_call: TRBJ2-7
d_call: NA
cdr3_aa: CASSLDSSSYEQYF
cdr3_nt: TGTGCCAGCAGTCTTGACAGTAGCTCCTACGAGCAGTACTTC

clone_size: NA
v_call: TRBV5-1
j_call: TRBJ2-1
d_call: TRBD2
cdr3_aa: CASSSSGMYNEQFF
cdr3_nt: TGCGCCAGCAGCTCTAGCGGGATGTACAATGAGCAGTTCTTC

clone_size: NA
v_call: TRBV5-6
j_call: TRBJ1-4
d_call: NA
cdr3_aa: CASSSGVSNKEKLFF
cdr3_nt: TGTGCCAGCAGCTCGGGGGTCTCGAATAAAGAAAAACTGTTTTTT

clone_size: NA
v_call: TRBV27
j_call: TRBJ1-5
d_call: NA
cdr3_aa: CASDPQGKGQPQHF
cdr3_nt: TGTGCCAGCGACCCCCAGGGTAAAGGGCAGCCCCAGCATTTT

clone_size: NA
v_call: TRBV6-5
j_call: TRBJ2-7
d_call: TRBD1
cdr3_aa: CASSFRGPMREQYF
cdr3_nt: TGTGCCAGCAGTTTCAGGGGGCCTATGAGGGAGCAGTACTTC

clone_size: NA
v_call: TRBV10-3
j_call: TRBJ2-3
d_call: NA
cdr3_aa: CAIRGEGEADTQYF
cdr3_nt: TGTGCCATCAGGGGGGAGGGGGAGGCAGATACGCAGTATTTT

clone_size: NA
v_call: TRBV10-3
j_call: TRBJ2-5
d_call: NA
cdr3_aa: CAIRTEQETQYF
cdr3_nt: TGTGCCATCAGGACAGAACAAGAGACCCAGTACTTC

clone_size: NA
v_call: TRBV6-5
j_call: TRBJ1-2
d_call: TRBD1
cdr3_aa: CASSPQFTGDYGYTF
cdr3_nt: TGTGCCAGCAGCCCCCAGTTTACAGGGGACTATGGCTACACCTTC

clone_size: NA
v_call: TRBV7-9
j_call: TRBJ1-3
d_call: NA
cdr3_aa: CASRGPGNTIYF
cdr3_nt: TGTGCCAGCAGGGGCCCTGGAAACACCATATATTTT

clone_size: NA
v_call: TRBV6-1
j_call: TRBJ2-7
d_call: NA
cdr3_aa: CASSEVGGSYEQYF
cdr3_nt: TGTGCCAGCAGTGAAGTCGGCGGTTCCTACGAGCAGTACTTC

clone_size: NA
v_call: TRBV7-8
j_call: TRBJ2-7
d_call: TRBD2
cdr3_aa: CASSPLTSGRSEQYF
cdr3_nt: TGTGCCAGCAGCCCACTGACTAGCGGGAGGTCTGAGCAGTACTTC

clone_size: few
v_call: TRBV19
j_call: TRBJ1-5
d_call: NA
cdr3_aa: CASSIVTGQGQPQHF
cdr3_nt: TGTGCCAGTAGTATCGTCACAGGCCAGGGACAGCCCCAGCATTTT